A selection of T cell receptor beta chains follows, all from one sample in a study of cytomegalovirus exposure and HLA in healthy donors. The method was immunoSEQ multiplex PCR; TCRdb's version includes in-frame clones alone and lacks a portion of them. The sample lists 160,000 or so clones, about 77% occurring once. Sequenced: PBMCs. All receptors come from a woman aged 45-65 years in good health and CMV-seronegative. Both conserved end residues are part of each CDR3. D genes are given only for firm matches. Clone size is given for some rows only: seen once, a few or many times, or a class if the clone is expanded.

TRBD2 . TRBJ2-7 TRBV5-1 TGCGCCAGCAGCGTGACTAGCGGGACCTCCTACGAGCAGTACTTC CASSVTSGTSYEQYF
. . TRBJ1-6 TRBV27 TGTGCCAGCAGGACACAGGGTTTATCCTATAATTCACCCCTCCACTTT CASRTQGLSYNSPLHF
. . TRBJ2-1 TRBV10-2 TGCGCCAGCAGGACGAGACAGGTACACAATGAGCAGTTCTTC CASRTRQVHNEQFF
. few TRBJ2-5 TRBV5-5 TGTGCCAGCAGCTTGAGGCTAGATGAGACCCAGTACTTC CASSLRLDETQYF
. . TRBJ2-1 TRBV4-3 TGCGCCAGCAGCCAACAGAATGACCGGAGACTGGAACACCAGTTCTTC CASSQQNDRRLEHQFF
TRBD1 once TRBJ2-7 TRBV7-9 TGTGCCAGCAGCTTTGACAGGGTCGGCTACGAGCAGTACTTC CASSFDRVGYEQYF
. . TRBJ2-5 TRBV7-9 TGTTCCAGCAGGAGGCCCCCGGGGGAGACCCAGTACTTC CSSRRPPGETQYF
TRBD2 . TRBJ2-1 TRBV6-6 TGTGCCAGCAGTTACGGACTAGCGGGGGGGGATGAGCAGTTCTTC CASSYGLAGGDEQFF
. . TRBJ2-2 TRBV27 TGTGCCAGCAGTACCGCAGGGTTGGGGAACACCGGGGAGCTGTTTTTT CASSTAGLGNTGELFF
TRBD1 . TRBJ2-2 TRBV5-1 TGCGCCAGCAGCTTGGTGTATGTTAGTCAGGGGGCGAAAACCGGGGAGCTGTTTTTT CASSLVYVSQGAKTGELFF
TRBD1 . TRBJ2-1 TRBV10-1 TGCGCCAGCAGTTACAGGGGGGTCAATGAGCAGTTCTTC CASSYRGVNEQFF
. once TRBJ1-2 TRBV6-4 TGTGCCAGCAAAGACCCGGGACAAGCGATTTATGGCTACACCTTC CASKDPGQAIYGYTF
TRBD2 . TRBJ2-7 TRBV5-1 TGCGCCAGCAGCTTGACTAGCGGGAGTGAGTCCTACGAGCAGTACTTC CASSLTSGSESYEQYF
. . TRBJ1-4 TRBV25-1 TGTGCCAGCAGGCCGACAGGCACTAATGAAAAACTGTTTTTT CASRPTGTNEKLFF
. . TRBJ2-1 TRBV5-6 TGTGCCAGCAGCGGAGCCCCCGGGACACCTTCGACGAATGAGCAGTTCTTC CASSGAPGTPSTNEQFF
TRBD2 . TRBJ2-7 TRBV2 TGTGCCAGCAGCGGAACTAGCGGGAGATACGAGCAGTACTTC CASSGTSGRYEQYF
TRBD2 . TRBJ2-1 TRBV14 TGTGCCAGCAAGAAGACTAGCGCCCAAAGCTCCTACAATGAGCAGTTCTTC CASKKTSAQSSYNEQFF
. . TRBJ1-1 TRBV7-8 TGTGCCAGCTTGAACTCGGGACAATTGAACACTGAAGCTTTCTTT CASLNSGQLNTEAFF
. . TRBJ2-7 TRBV7-3 TGTGCCAGCAGCCCGATGTCCGGGACAAGCTCCTACGAGCAGTACTTC CASSPMSGTSSYEQYF
TRBD1 . TRBJ1-5 TRBV5-6 TGTGCCAGCAGCTTGGGGACAGGGGGCGTTTTGCAGCCCCAGCATTTT CASSLGTGGVLQPQHF
. . TRBJ1-2 TRBV11-2 TGTGCCAGCAGCCGGGATAGCTATGGCTACACCTTC CASSRDSYGYTF
. . TRBJ2-7 TRBV18 TGTGCCAGCTCACCTCTTAGATCTAGCGTTAACTCCTACGAGCAGTACTTC CASSPLRSSVNSYEQYF
TRBD2 . TRBJ2-7 TRBV7-8 TGTGCCAGCAGCGGTAGCGGGGGTGCCGCCTACGAGCAGTACTTC CASSGSGGAAYEQYF
. . TRBJ1-3 TRBV29-1 TGCAGCGTTTCTATGGACAGACTTTCTGGAAACACCATATATTTT CSVSMDRLSGNTIYF
. . TRBJ1-5 TRBV11-2 TGTGCCAGCAGCTTTGGGACACTAAGCAATCAGCCCCAGCATTTT CASSFGTLSNQPQHF
. . TRBJ2-2 TRBV10-3 TGTGCCATCAGTGAGCAGGGGTCCGGGGAGCTGTTTTTT CAISEQGSGELFF
TRBD1 . TRBJ2-4 TRBV28 TGTGCCAGCAGTTGGGACAGAGTAGCCAAAAACATTCAGTACTTC CASSWDRVAKNIQYF
. once TRBJ2-5 TRBV10-2 TGCGCCAGCAGTGAAACCGGGGAAAAAGAGACCCAGTACTTC CASSETGEKETQYF
TRBD1 . TRBJ1-5 TRBV4-1 TGCGCCAGCAGCTCGATCACAGGGGTGAGCAATCAGCCCCAGCATTTT CASSSITGVSNQPQHF
TRBD2 . TRBJ2-1 TRBV28 TGTGCCAGCAGTTTATTTGCGGGGGGAAATGAGCAGTTCTTC CASSLFAGGNEQFF
TRBD1 . TRBJ1-5 TRBV6-4 TGTGCCAGCAGTGAAGATAACAGGGGTAATCAGCCCCAGCATTTT CASSEDNRGNQPQHF
. . TRBJ2-7 TRBV7-9 TGTGCCAGCAGCTTAGCTCAGGTACAGGGCTACGAGCAGTACTTC CASSLAQVQGYEQYF
TRBD1 few TRBJ2-7 TRBV4-3 TGCGCCAGCAGCCCCATACAACAGGGGACGCAGTACTTC CASSPIQQGTQYF
. . TRBJ2-7 TRBV5-1 TGCGCCAGCAGCTTGGATTCGGGAGCGGACGAGCAGTACTTC CASSLDSGADEQYF
TRBD2 . TRBJ2-1 TRBV19 TGTGCCAGTAGTAGCCCCCCGGGACTAGCGGGAGGAAATGAGCAGTTCTTC CASSSPPGLAGGNEQFF
TRBD2 once TRBJ2-5 TRBV5-1 TGCGCCAGCAGCTTCGGAACCACAGGGGGACTAGCGGGAGGCCCCTCTTTAAAAGAGACCCAGTACTTC CASSFGTTGGLAGGPSLKETQYF
. . TRBJ2-2 TRBV7-9 TGTGCCAGCAGCTTACCTCTCGGAGGGGGGGACACCGGGGAGCTGTTTTTT CASSLPLGGGDTGELFF
. . TRBJ1-6 TRBV2 TGTGCCAGCAGTTGGACAGCTTCACCCCTCCACTTT CASSWTASPLHF
TRBD1 once TRBJ2-2 TRBV6-5 TGTGCCAGCAGCCGAGTATCCACAGGGGGCGGGGAGCTGTTTTTT CASSRVSTGGGELFF
TRBD1 . TRBJ1-2 TRBV6-7 TGTGCCAGCAGCCAACGGACAGGGAAGAGAAGTGGCTACACCTTC CASSQRTGKRSGYTF
TRBD2 . TRBJ2-1 TRBV19 TGTGCCAGTAGGCCTAGCGGGAGTCCCTACAATGAGCAGTTCTTC CASRPSGSPYNEQFF
TRBD2 once TRBJ2-1 TRBV7-2 TGTGCCAGCAGCCTCGGGGGGAGCGTGTTTGGGTACAATGAGCAGTTCTTC CASSLGGSVFGYNEQFF
. . TRBJ1-1 TRBV28 TGTGCCAGCAGTTCCAACAGGGAAACTATGAACACTGAAGCTTTCTTT CASSSNRETMNTEAFF
TRBD1 . TRBJ1-4 TRBV6-5 TGTGCCAGCAGCCCTCAGGGGGGAGATGAAAAACTGTTTTTT CASSPQGGDEKLFF
. . TRBJ2-6 TRBV7-9 TGTGCCAGCAGCTTAACGGGGAGCCCGAACTCTGGGGCCAACGTCCTGACTTTC CASSLTGSPNSGANVLTF
TRBD2 few TRBJ2-4 TRBV4-3 TGCGCCAGCAGCCGAGAATTGGGGGGGGAAAACATTCAGTACTTC CASSRELGGENIQYF
. once TRBJ2-2 TRBV9 TGTGCCAGCACCCCCGGGGGACAGCCGAACACCGGGGAGCTGTTTTTT CASTPGGQPNTGELFF
TRBD2 . TRBJ2-1 TRBV5-1 TGCGCCAGTAGCGGGGGGGCCGCCTCCTACAATGAGCAGTTCTTC CASSGGAASYNEQFF
. . TRBJ1-2 TRBV6-4 TGTGCCAGCAGTGACTCGAAGGCGGCACTCGCCCTTTTACTATGGGGCTACACCTTC CASSDSKAALALLLWGYTF
. . TRBJ2-5 TRBV25-1 TGTGCCAGCAGTGAATATATTGAGACCCAGTACTTC CASSEYIETQYF
. few TRBJ1-5 TRBV28 TGTGCCAGCAGTTCGGAGGGCGGCAAAAAGCCCCAGCATTTT CASSSEGGKKPQHF
. . TRBJ2-7 TRBV6-5 TGTGCCAGCAGTTACTCGCCGGCGGACTACGAGCAGTACTTC CASSYSPADYEQYF
. . TRBJ1-1 TRBV4-2 TGTGCCAGCAGCCAAGATCTTGGACAGAGGGTCCTAGCTTTCTTT CASSQDLGQRVLAFF
TRBD1 . TRBJ1-2 TRBV7-9 TGTGCCAGCAGCTTGGGGACAGGGAATTATGGCTACACCTTC CASSLGTGNYGYTF
. . TRBJ2-7 TRBV9 TGTGCCAGCAGCGTAGGGGCCGGGGGTTCCTACGAGCAGTACTTC CASSVGAGGSYEQYF